The 9 T cell receptor beta chains presented below share a single source sample, sequenced in a study of cytomegalovirus exposure and HLA in healthy donors. The PCR ran on 60 Vbeta and 13 Jbeta primers. The repertoire was sequenced with immunoSEQ multiplex PCR; TCRdb's copy has only in-frame clones and lacks some. The sample yields over 110,000 clones, 70% to 85% seen once. Source material: PBMCs. Receptors were obtained from a male donor in good health and CMV-seronegative.

This chain uses TRBV21-1 with TRBJ2-2; the table's D call, TRBD1, was not checked against the DNA. TRBV21-1 is a pseudogene segment. The CDR3 has 15 amino acids. In DNA, the CDR3 is TGTGCCAGCAGCAAAGAAAACACCCCGACCGGGGAGCTGTTTTTT. Its protein product is CASSKENTPTGELFF.

The chain combines TRBV6-6 with TRBJ1-5, with no clear D. Germline V gives CDR1 MNHNY, CDR2 SVGAGI (reference sequence). The V end was cut by 2 bases, the J end by 0 bases, with 11 bases between. This CDR3 region has 16 residues. CDR3 in amino acids: CASSYPGENSNQPQHF. As DNA, the CDR3 is TGTGCCAGCAGTTACCCCGGGGAAAATAGCAATCAGCCCCAGCATTTT.

The rearrangement uses TRBV15 and TRBJ1-1; 8 bases agree with TRBD1. CDR1 is LNHNV and CDR2 is YYDKDF in the germline V gene (reference sequence). The CDR3 extends over 16 amino acids. Unmatched junction bases numbered 7, after V lost 1 base and J lost 3 bases. This chain's CDR3 is CATSRGRQGKDTEAFF. The CDR3 region has the DNA TGTGCCACCAGCAGAGGGCGACAGGGGAAGGACACTGAAGCTTTCTTT.

The chain recombines TRBV7-9 with TRBJ2-7; tentative D call: TRBD1 (5 bases). The germline gives CDR1 SEHNR, CDR2 FQNEAQ (reference sequence). The ends were cut back, 5 bases at V and 0 bases at J, with 14 bases in the middle. The CDR3 is 15 amino acids. In DNA, the CDR3 is TGTGCCAGCAGCCCCAGGGTTGTGGGCTCCTACGAGCAGTACTTC. Protein product: CASSPRVVGSYEQYF.

The gene calls are TRBV9 and TRBJ2-3, with 7 bases that match TRBD2. The CDR3 covers 14 residues. Germline assignment: CDR1 SGDLS and CDR2 YYNGEE. With 3 bases clipped from V and 15 bases from J, the junction kept 16 bases outside the gene matches. The DNA for the CDR3 is TGTGCCAGCAGCGAAGGGCGCCCCGGGACTACGGAATATTTT. The encoded protein is CASSEGRPGTTEYF.

This chain links TRBV7-9 with TRBJ1-2; 7 bases are shared with TRBD1. Germline CDR1 reads SEHNR; CDR2 reads FQNEAQ (reference sequence). The CDR3 has 15 residues. V dropped 5 bases and J dropped 2; count of bases not matched to a gene: 8. CDR3 nucleotides: TGTGCCAGCAGCCTGGAAGGGGGCTGGAACTATGGCTACACCTTC. This codes for CASSLEGGWNYGYTF. Full variable domain (remainder filled in from reference TRBV7-9 and TRBJ1-2): DTGVSQNPRHKITKRGQNVTFRCDPISEHNRLYWYRQTLGQGPEFLTYFQNEAQLEKSRLLSDRFSAERPKGSFSTLEIQRTEQGDSAMYLCASSLEGGWNYGYTFGSGTRLTVV.

This chain links TRBV9 with TRBJ2-5; D perhaps matches TRBD2 (7 bases). V was trimmed by 3 bases and J by 4 bases, leaving 16 bases between them. From germline, CDR1 is SGDLS and CDR2 YYNGEE. The CDR3 sequence is 15 residues long. The chain's CDR3 is CASSALGGPGETQYF. CDR3 DNA: TGTGCCAGCAGCGCCCTCGGGGGGCCTGGAGAGACCCAGTACTTC. The variable domain in full, with the rest retrieved from reference TRBV9 and TRBJ2-5, is DSGVTQTPKHLITATGQRVTLRCSPRSGDLSVYWYQQSLDQGLQFLIQYYNGEERAKGNILERFSAQQFPDLHSELNLSSLELGDSALYFCASSALGGPGETQYFGPGTRLLVL.

The chain joins TRBV6-6 to TRBJ2-1, with 13 bases identical to TRBD2. This CDR3 region has 16 residues. With V trimmed by 2 bases and J by 7 bases, 5 bases remained unmatched. From germline, CDR1 is MNHNY and CDR2 SVGAGI (reference sequence). CDR3 region: CASSYPGTSGTNEQFF. DNA for the CDR3: TGTGCCAGCAGTTACCCAGGGACTAGCGGGACGAATGAGCAGTTCTTC.

There are a few counts of this clone. The chain couples TRBV6-1 to TRBJ1-1; no clear D gene. The CDR3 length is 15 residues. Germline V gene lookup returns CDR1 MNHNS and CDR2 SASEGT. The V end lost 6 bases, the J end lost 0 bases, and 14 bases lay between the germline ends. The CDR3 bases are TGTGCCAGCAGGCTACAGAGCTCCATGAACACTGAAGCTTTCTTT. Its translation is CASRLQSSMNTEAFF.